This T cell receptor beta chain derives from a study of shared clonotypes between healthy human individuals. Study-level points and caveats: The represented genetic and exposure-history diversity was limited by the small number of donors. Some clonotypes were shared by all four sorted-subset donors, while others were not shared. The non-shared ones had lower generation probabilities than the shared ones.

TCRdb's table, derived via immunoSEQ multiplex PCR, lists solely in-frame clones and lacks some. Counted here are approximately 710,000 clones, 90% occurring once; the ten biggest clones make up around a third. This clone appeared a few times. Its target is unknown. The CDR3 is 16 residues long. V lost 3 bases and J 5 bases, leaving 20 bases between the germline ends. Germline V gene sequence: CDR1 SGHTA, CDR2 FQGTGA. The chain recombines TRBV7-3 with TRBJ2-7, with D perhaps given as TRBD1 or TRBD2 (6 bases each). The receptor was derived from a man between 18 and 29 years old in good health. Some clones in this sample may be carry-over from other donors' samples. The specimen sequenced was memory CD8+ T cells from PBMCs. Subset given: CD45RO+ cells pooled with CCR7-negative TemRA cells. The CDR3 region has the DNA TGTGCCAGCAGCTTGAGTTCCGGGGGCGGAATCCACGAGCAGTACTTC. Translating gives CASSLSSGGGIHEQYF.